The 8 T cell receptor beta chains reported below all come from one sample, sequenced in a study of shared clonotypes between healthy human individuals. The protocol was immunoSEQ multiplex PCR, while the TCRdb copy is restricted to in-frame clones and leaves out a portion. Of over 700,000 clones in the sample, 55% to 75% were seen once. Sequenced material: memory CD4+ T cells sorted from blood. Subset of the sample: CD45RA-negative fraction. The receptors come from a young woman in good health.

This clone was found a few times. This chain links TRBV19 with TRBJ2-5; no definite D call. V lost 3 bases and J 4 bases, leaving 9 bases between the germline ends. The germline gives CDR1 LNHDA, CDR2 SQIVND (reference sequence). The CDR3 is 13 residues long. The CDR3 bases are TGTGCCAGTAGTATGGTCCATTTAGAGACCCAGTACTTC. Its translation is CASSMVHLETQYF.

The chain has TRBV5-4 and TRBJ2-3, with 13 bases fitting TRBD2. This CDR3 has 19 residues. Germline-derived CDR1 and CDR2 are SGHNT and YYREEE (reference sequence). Trimming cost V 4 bases and J 1 base; bases outside gene matches: 12. CDR3 sequence reads: CASSHGTSGNFGGTDTQYF. DNA for the CDR3: TGTGCCAGCAGCCATGGGACTAGCGGGAACTTCGGTGGCACAGATACGCAGTATTTT.

This chain uses TRBV2 with TRBJ2-6; 15 bases fit TRBD2. In germline, CDR1 is SNHLY, CDR2 FYNNEI. Trimming removed 6 bases from V and 2 bases from J; junction bases left unmatched: 2. The CDR3 has 17 amino acids. The CDR3 is CASRGLAGGPGANVLTF. DNA for the CDR3: TGTGCCAGCAGAGGACTAGCGGGAGGGCCTGGGGCCAACGTCCTGACTTTC.

Of note for this clone: This same CDR3 is encoded by further DNA sequences in the sample. The V and J genes are TRBV6-1 and TRBJ1-5, with D tentatively TRBD1 (5 bases). The germline V gene has CDR1 MNHNS and CDR2 SASEGT. This CDR3 has 13 amino acids. With 5 bases removed from V and 5 bases from J, the gap between germline ends came to 10 bases. The CDR3: CASSPQGDQPQHF. The CDR3 coding sequence is TGTGCCAGCAGTCCTCAGGGAGATCAGCCCCAGCATTTT.

The chain has TRBV30 and TRBJ1-1; D is unclear. V was clipped by 2 bases and J by 4 bases, with 11 bases between them. The V gene's germline CDR1 is GTSNPN and CDR2 SVGIG (reference sequence). The CDR3 consists of 13 residues. DNA for the CDR3: TGTGCCTGGAGTATTAGGCAAGGCACTGAAGCTTTCTTT. Translation: CAWSIRQGTEAFF.

This clone appeared a single time. The gene calls are TRBV28 and TRBJ2-1; D is possibly TRBD2 (5 bases). This CDR3 comprises 12 residues. Trimming cost V 3 bases and J 10 bases, with 10 bases left between them. Germline lookup yields CDR1 MDHEN and CDR2 SYDVKM. CDR3 bases: TGTGCCAGCAGTTTCTTACTAGGCGAGCAGTTCTTC. Translation: CASSFLLGEQFF.

This rearrangement joins TRBV28 to TRBJ2-6; D call uncertain. The CDR3 is 16 residues long. Deletions cut 1 base from V and 2 bases from J, with 9 bases between. Germline CDR1 reads MDHEN; CDR2 reads SYDVKM. The CDR3 nucleotides read TGTGCCAGCAGTTTATCTCAAACTCCTGGGGCCAACGTCCTGACTTTC. Translated: CASSLSQTPGANVLTF.

This clone appeared once. The chain employs TRBV29-1 and TRBJ2-5; 9 bases are a match to TRBD1. Germline lookup yields CDR1 SQVTM and CDR2 ANQGSEA. Trimming took 8 bases from V and 6 from J; bases not matched to a gene: 4. The CDR3 length is 11 residues. The DNA for the CDR3 is TGCAGCACGGGACAGGGTCAGACCCAGTACTTC. Amino acid sequence: CSTGQGQTQYF.